These 11 T cell receptor beta chains came from one sample sequenced in a study of PD-1 blockade in classical Hodgkin lymphoma. Clones were read by immunoSEQ multiplex PCR, and TCRdb kept only the in-frame ones, dropping some. This sample yields a few thousand clones, of which around 60% are seen a single time; around 60% belongs to the top ten. Brentuximab vedotin exposure varied, and every patient relapsed after autologous stem cell transplantation. Specimen: peripheral blood mononuclear cells (PBMCs), collected before the second cycle of nivolumab. These receptors were obtained from a human donor with classical Hodgkin lymphoma.

As DNA, the CDR3 is TGTGCCAGTAGTCAGACTAGCGGGGAATACAATGAGCAGTTCTTC. This codes for CASSQTSGEYNEQFF. The chain is built from TRBV19 and TRBJ2-1; 11 bases map to TRBD2. Per germline, CDR1 LNHDA and CDR2 SQIVND (reference sequence). With V trimmed by 5 bases and J by 4 bases, 4 bases remained unmatched. This CDR3 has 15 residues.

J is TRBJ1-1 and V is TRBV21-1. TRBV21-1 is annotated as a pseudogene. The CDR3 runs to 13 residues. The CDR3 DNA reads as TGTGCCAGCAGGGGGGGGCCATTAACTGAAGCTTTCTTT. This codes for CASRGGPLTEAFF.

This clone has more than one count but fewer than ten. This sequence joins TRBV9 and TRBJ2-6; no reliable D call. Germline CDR1 and CDR2: SGDLS and YYNGEE. V was pared by 0 bases and J by 2 bases, with 3 bases between. This CDR3 has 14 residues. CDR3 in DNA: TGTGCCAGCAGCGTAGTTGCTGGGGCCAACGTCCTGACTTTC. Protein: CASSVVAGANVLTF.

V gene TRBV6-4 combines with J gene TRBJ2-3, with 16 bases that match TRBD2. Looked up from germline, CDR1 is MRHNA and CDR2 is SNTAGT. The V gene end was trimmed by 0 bases and the J gene end by 3 bases; junction bases not matched to a gene: 3. CDR3 length equals 18 residues. CDR3 protein: CASSDSPGLAGGTDTQYF. In DNA, the CDR3 is TGTGCCAGCAGTGACTCTCCGGGACTAGCGGGAGGGACAGATACGCAGTATTTT.

This chain joins TRBV6-1 and TRBJ1-6; TRBD1 is a possible D gene (5 bases). This CDR3 contains 13 residues. Per the germline V gene, CDR1 is MNHNS and CDR2 is SASEGT. V lost 10 bases and J lost 6, with 13 bases in between. As DNA, the CDR3 is TGTGCCACCACCGACAGATTTAATTCACCCCTCCACTTT. Translation gives CATTDRFNSPLHF.

The rearrangement links TRBV29-1 to TRBJ2-2; 10 positions agree with TRBD2. After removal of 6 bases from V and 5 bases from J, the junction contained 6 bases not matched to a gene. Germline lookup yields CDR1 SQVTM and CDR2 ANQGSEA. The CDR3 contains 14 residues. The CDR3 loop is CSVQAGGNTGELFF. The CDR3 bases are TGCAGCGTGCAAGCGGGAGGGAATACCGGGGAGCTGTTTTTT.

By its share, this clone is medium-sized (0.01 to 0.1%). J is TRBJ1-1 and V is TRBV29-1, with D perhaps matching TRBD1 (5 bases). The germline V gene encodes CDR1 SQVTM and CDR2 ANQGSEA. This CDR3 has 16 amino acids. The V end was cut by 4 bases, the J end by 1 base, with 19 bases between. DNA of the CDR3: TGCAGCGTTGTCCGCTCCCGGGCTCAGGGGAACACTGAAGCTTTCTTT. Translating gives CSVVRSRAQGNTEAFF.

The chain uses TRBV5-1 and TRBJ2-1; TRBD1 matches 7 bases. This CDR3 has 12 residues. The V segment lost 5 bases and the J segment 7 bases; nucleotides outside the gene matches: 3. The germline gives CDR1 SGHRS, CDR2 YFSETQ. CDR3 loop: CASRGGTNEQFF. As DNA, the CDR3 is TGCGCCAGCAGAGGGGGCACAAATGAGCAGTTCTTC.

The V and J genes are TRBV25-1 and TRBJ2-1; the match to TRBD1 covers 7 bases. Trimming removed 6 bases from V and 7 bases from J; junction bases left unmatched: 12. Germline loops: CDR1 MGHDK, CDR2 SYGVNS. The CDR3 is made up of 15 amino acids. This CDR3 reads CASSAGDSRWNEQFF. DNA for the CDR3: TGTGCCAGCAGCGCCGGGGACAGCAGGTGGAATGAGCAGTTCTTC.

By sample fraction, this clone is medium-sized. The CDR3: CASSESAWRSLYF. CDR3 bases: TGTGCCAGCAGTGAATCCGCCTGGCGTTCTCTGTACTTC. The chain has TRBV6-1 and TRBJ2-7; no clear D gene. The CDR3 consists of 13 residues. V gave up 2 bases and J gave up 12 bases, with 17 bases separating them. Germline loops: CDR1 MNHNS, CDR2 SASEGT.

This clone appeared once. This chain connects TRBV14 to TRBJ1-4; the D is unclear. Trimming left V 5 bases short and J 1 base short, with 11 bases between. This CDR3 spans 15 amino acids. Germline loops: CDR1 SGHDN, CDR2 FVKESK. CDR3 nucleotide sequence: TGTGCCAGCAGCTTCCGGATGAGAACTAATGAAAAACTGTTTTTT. Protein product: CASSFRMRTNEKLFF.